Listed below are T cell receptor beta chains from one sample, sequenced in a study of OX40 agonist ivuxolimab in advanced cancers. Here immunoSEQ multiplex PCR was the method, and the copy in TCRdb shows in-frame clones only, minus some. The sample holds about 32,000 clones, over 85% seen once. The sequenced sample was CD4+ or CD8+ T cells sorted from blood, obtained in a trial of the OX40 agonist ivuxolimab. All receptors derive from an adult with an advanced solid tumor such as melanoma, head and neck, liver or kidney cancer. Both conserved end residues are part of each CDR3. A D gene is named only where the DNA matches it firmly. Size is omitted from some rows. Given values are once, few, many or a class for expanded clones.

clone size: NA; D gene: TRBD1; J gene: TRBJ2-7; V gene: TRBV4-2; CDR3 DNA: TGTGCCAGCAGCCAAAGTACAGGGGACATCGTCTACGAGCAGTACTTC; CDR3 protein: CASSQSTGDIVYEQYF
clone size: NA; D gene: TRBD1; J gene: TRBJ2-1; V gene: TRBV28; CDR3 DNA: TGTGCCAGCAGTTTTTTACAGGGGGCATTCAATGAGCAGTTCTTC; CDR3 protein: CASSFLQGAFNEQFF
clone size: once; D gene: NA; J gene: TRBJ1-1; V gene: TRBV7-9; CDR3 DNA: TGTGCCAGCAGCTTAGGGAGACAATACAGCCTGACTGAAGCTTTCTTT; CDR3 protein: CASSLGRQYSLTEAFF
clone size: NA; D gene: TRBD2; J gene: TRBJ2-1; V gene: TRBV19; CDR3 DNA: TGTGCCAGTAGCCTTACGGCCCCGGGGGGCAATGAGCAGTTCTTC; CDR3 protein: CASSLTAPGGNEQFF
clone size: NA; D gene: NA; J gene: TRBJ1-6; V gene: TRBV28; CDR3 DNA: TGTGCCAGCAGTGAAAGCTCCTATAATTCACCCCTCCACTTT; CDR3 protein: CASSESSYNSPLHF
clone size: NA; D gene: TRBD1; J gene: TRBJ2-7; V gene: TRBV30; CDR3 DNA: TGTGCTTTGGACACTCAGGACAGGGGTTGGAGGAACGAGCAGTACTTC; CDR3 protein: CALDTQDRGWRNEQYF
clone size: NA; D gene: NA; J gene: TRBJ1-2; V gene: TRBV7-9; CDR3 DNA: TGTGCCAGCAGCCCCACAGGGATACGGACGGATGGCTACACCTTC; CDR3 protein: CASSPTGIRTDGYTF
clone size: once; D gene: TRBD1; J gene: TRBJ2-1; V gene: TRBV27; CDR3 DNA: TGTGCCAGCCCCGGACAGGGAATGTACAATGAGCAGTTCTTC; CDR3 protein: CASPGQGMYNEQFF
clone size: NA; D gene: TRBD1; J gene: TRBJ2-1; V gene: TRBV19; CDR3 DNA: TGTGCCAGTAGCCGGGACAGGGGCAATGAGCAGTTCTTC; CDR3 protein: CASSRDRGNEQFF
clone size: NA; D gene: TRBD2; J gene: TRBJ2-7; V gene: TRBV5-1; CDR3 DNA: TGCGCCAGCAGCTCACTAGCGGATTACGAGCAGTACTTC; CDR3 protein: CASSSLADYEQYF
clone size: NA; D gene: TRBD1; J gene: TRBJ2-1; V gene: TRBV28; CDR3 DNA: TGTGCCAGCAGCCCGGGACAGAGCTTTTGGTCCTACAATGAGCAGTTCTTC; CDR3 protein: CASSPGQSFWSYNEQFF
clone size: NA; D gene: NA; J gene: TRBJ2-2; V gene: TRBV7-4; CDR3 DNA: TGTGCCAGCTACAGGGAGGCCGGGGAGCTGTTTTTT; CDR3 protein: CASYREAGELFF
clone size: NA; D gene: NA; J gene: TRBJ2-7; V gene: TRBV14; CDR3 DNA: TGTGCCAGCAGCCTCCACCGATCCTACGAGCAGTACTTC; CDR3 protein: CASSLHRSYEQYF
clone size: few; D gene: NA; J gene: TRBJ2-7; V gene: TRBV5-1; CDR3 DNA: TGCGCCAGCAGCCTCGTGGGAGCGGCCTACGAGCAGTACTTC; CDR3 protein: CASSLVGAAYEQYF
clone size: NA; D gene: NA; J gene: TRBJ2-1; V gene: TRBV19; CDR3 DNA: TGTGCCAGTAGTATTGGGGGGAATGAGCAGTTCTTC; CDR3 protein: CASSIGGNEQFF